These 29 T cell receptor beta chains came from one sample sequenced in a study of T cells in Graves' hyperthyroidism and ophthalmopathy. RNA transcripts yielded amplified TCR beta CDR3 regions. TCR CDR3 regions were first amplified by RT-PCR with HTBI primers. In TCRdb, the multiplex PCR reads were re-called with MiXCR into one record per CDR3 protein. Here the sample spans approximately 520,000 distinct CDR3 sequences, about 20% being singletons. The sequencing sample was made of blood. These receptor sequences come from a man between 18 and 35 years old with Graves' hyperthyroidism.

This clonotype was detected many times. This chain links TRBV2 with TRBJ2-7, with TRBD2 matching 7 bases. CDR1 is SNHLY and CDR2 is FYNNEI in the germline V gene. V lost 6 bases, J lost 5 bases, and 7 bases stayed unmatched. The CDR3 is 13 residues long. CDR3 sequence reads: CASRTGEGNEQYF. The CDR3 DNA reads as TGTGCCAGCAGAACGGGGGAGGGCAACGAGCAGTACTTC.

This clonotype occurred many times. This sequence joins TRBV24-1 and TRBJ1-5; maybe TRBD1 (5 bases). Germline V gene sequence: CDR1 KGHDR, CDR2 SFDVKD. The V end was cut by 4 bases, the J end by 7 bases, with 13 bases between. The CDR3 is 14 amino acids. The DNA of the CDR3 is TGTGCCACCAGTGAGATAGGGGCGGGGCAGCCCCAGCATTTT. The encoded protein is CATSEIGAGQPQHF.

The CDR3 sequence: CAWTPYGGRNYGYTF. CDR3 sequence (DNA): TGTGCCTGGACCCCATATGGGGGGCGCAACTATGGCTACACCTTC. V and J are TRBV30 and TRBJ1-2; possible D gene TRBD1, 6 bases. The V end lost 4 bases, the J end lost 2 bases, and 17 bases lay between the germline ends. Germline V gene sequence: CDR1 GTSNPN, CDR2 SVGIG (reference sequence). This CDR3 is built from 15 residues.

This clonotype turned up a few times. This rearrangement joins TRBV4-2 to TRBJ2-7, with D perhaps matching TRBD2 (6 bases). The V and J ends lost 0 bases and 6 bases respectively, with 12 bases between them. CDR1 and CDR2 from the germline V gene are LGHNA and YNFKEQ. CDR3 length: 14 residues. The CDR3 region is CASSQELVGGEQYF. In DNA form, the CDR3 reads TGTGCCAGCAGCCAAGAACTGGTGGGAGGCGAGCAGTACTTC.

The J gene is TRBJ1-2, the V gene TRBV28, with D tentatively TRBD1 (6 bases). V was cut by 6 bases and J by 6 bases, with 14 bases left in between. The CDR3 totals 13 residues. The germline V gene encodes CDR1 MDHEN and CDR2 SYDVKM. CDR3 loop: CASREAGEHGYTF. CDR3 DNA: TGTGCCAGCAGAGAGGCAGGGGAACATGGCTACACCTTC.

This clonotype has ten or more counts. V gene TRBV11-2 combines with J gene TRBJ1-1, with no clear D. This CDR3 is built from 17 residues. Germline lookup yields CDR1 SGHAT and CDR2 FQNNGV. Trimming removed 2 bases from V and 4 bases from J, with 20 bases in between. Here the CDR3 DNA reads TGTGCCAGCAGCTTATTCCGGGCCAACACACTATCCACTGAAGCTTTCTTT. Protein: CASSLFRANTLSTEAFF. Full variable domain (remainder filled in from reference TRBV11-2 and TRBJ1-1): EAGVAQSPRYKIIEKRQSVAFWCNPISGHATLYWYQQILGQGPKLLIQFQNNGVVDDSQLPKDRFSAERLKGVDSTLKIQPAKLEDSAVYLCASSLFRANTLSTEAFFGQGTRLTVV.

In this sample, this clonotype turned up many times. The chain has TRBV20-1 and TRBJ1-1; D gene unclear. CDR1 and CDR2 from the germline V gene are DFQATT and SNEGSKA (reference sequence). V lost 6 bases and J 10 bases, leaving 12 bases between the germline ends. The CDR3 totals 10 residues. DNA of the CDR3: TGCAGTGCAAGGAAGCGGACAGCTTTCTTT. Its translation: CSARKRTAFF.

CDR3 residues: CAISVGRGRPEAFF. The CDR3 DNA reads TGTGCCATCAGTGTGGGCAGGGGAAGACCTGAAGCTTTCTTT. The J gene is TRBJ1-1, the V gene TRBV10-3, with D perhaps TRBD1 (6 bases). The CDR3 sequence is 14 residues long. V was pared by 4 bases and J by 6 bases, with 15 bases between. CDR1 is ENHRY and CDR2 is SYGVKD in the germline V gene.

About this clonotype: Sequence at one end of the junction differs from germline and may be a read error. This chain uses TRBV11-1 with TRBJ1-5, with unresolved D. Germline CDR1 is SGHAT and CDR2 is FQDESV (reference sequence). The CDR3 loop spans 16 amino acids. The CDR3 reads CASSSVGWAGNQPQRF. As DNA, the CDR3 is TGTGCCAGCAGCTCGGTTGGGTGGGCGGGCAATCAGCCCCAGCGTTTT.

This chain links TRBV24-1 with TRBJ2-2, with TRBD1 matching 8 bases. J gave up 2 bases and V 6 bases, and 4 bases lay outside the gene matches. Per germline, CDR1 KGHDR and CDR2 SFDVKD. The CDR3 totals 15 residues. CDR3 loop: CATSQTGDNTGELFF. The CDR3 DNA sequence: TGTGCCACCAGTCAGACAGGGGATAACACCGGGGAGCTGTTTTTT.

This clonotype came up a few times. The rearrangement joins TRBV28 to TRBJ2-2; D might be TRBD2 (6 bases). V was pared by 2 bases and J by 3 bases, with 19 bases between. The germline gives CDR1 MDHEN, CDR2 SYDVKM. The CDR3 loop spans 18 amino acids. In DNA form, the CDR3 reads TGTGCCAGCAGTTTAGGGGCTTGGGGGGAAGTTGACACCGGGGAGCTGTTTTTT. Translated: CASSLGAWGEVDTGELFF.

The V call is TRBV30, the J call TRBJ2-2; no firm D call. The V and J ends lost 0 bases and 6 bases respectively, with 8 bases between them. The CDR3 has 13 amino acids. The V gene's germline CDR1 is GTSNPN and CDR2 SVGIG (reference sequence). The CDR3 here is CAWSVVAAGELFF. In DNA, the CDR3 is TGTGCCTGGAGTGTAGTGGCAGCCGGGGAGCTGTTTTTT.

The CDR3 region is CASRGVEKGTQYF. DNA for the CDR3: TGTGCCAGCAGGGGGGTCGAAAAGGGGACCCAGTACTTC. The chain links TRBV6-1 to TRBJ2-5; D possibly matches TRBD1 or TRBD2 (5 bases each). There are 13 residues in the CDR3. Germline CDR1 reads MNHNS; CDR2 reads SASEGT. Trimming took 6 bases from V and 7 from J, leaving 15 bases between them.

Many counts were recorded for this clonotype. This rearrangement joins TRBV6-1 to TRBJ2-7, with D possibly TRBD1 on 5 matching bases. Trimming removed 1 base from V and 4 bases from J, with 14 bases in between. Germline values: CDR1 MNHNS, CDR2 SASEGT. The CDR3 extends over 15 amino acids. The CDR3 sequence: CASSEGLGPQYEQYF. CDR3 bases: TGTGCCAGCAGTGAAGGTTTGGGGCCCCAGTACGAGCAGTACTTC.

The CDR3 DNA follows: TGTGCCAGCAGATCTCTCGCGGGGGAGGTCACCGGGGAGCTGTTTTTT. It codes for CASRSLAGEVTGELFF. This sequence joins TRBV12-3 or TRBV12-4 and TRBJ2-2; 7 positions agree with TRBD2. The CDR3 sequence is 16 residues long. J gave up 4 bases and V 6 bases, and 11 bases lay outside the gene matches.

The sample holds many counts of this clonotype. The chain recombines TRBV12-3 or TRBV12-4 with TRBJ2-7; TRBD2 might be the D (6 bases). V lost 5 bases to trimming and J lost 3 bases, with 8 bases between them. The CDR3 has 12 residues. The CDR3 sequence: CASSAGGYEQYF. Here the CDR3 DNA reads TGTGCCAGCAGTGCCGGGGGCTACGAGCAGTACTTC.

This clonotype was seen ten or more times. The DNA for the CDR3 is TGTGCCAGCAGCTTGACTAGCGTTCTCACCTACGAGCAGTACTTC. Protein sequence: CASSLTSVLTYEQYF. This chain connects TRBV7-2 to TRBJ2-7, with TRBD2 matching 8 bases. This CDR3 contains 15 residues. CDR1 and CDR2 from the germline V gene are SGHTA and FQGNSA. The J segment lost 2 bases and the V segment lost 3 bases, leaving 6 bases of the junction unmatched.

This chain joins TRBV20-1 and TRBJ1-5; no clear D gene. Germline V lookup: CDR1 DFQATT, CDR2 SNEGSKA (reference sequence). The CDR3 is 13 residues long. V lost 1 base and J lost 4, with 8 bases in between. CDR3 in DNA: TGCAGTGCTAGAGCTCACGATAATCAGCCCCAGCATTTT. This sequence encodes CSARAHDNQPQHF.

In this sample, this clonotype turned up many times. CDR3 region: CASGSQLPYGYTF. CDR3 nucleotide sequence: TGTGCCAGCGGTTCACAGCTTCCCTATGGCTACACCTTC. The chain uses TRBV6-5 and TRBJ1-2; the D is unclear. The length of the CDR3 is 13 residues. V lost 8 bases and J lost 4, with 14 bases in between. Germline CDR1 is MNHEY and CDR2 is SVGAGI.

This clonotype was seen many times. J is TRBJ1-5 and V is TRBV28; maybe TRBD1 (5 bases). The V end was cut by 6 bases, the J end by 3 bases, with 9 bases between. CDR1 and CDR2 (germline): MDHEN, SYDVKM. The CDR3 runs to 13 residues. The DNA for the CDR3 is TGTGCCAGCAGATCAGGGCCCAATCAGCCCCAGCATTTT. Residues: CASRSGPNQPQHF.

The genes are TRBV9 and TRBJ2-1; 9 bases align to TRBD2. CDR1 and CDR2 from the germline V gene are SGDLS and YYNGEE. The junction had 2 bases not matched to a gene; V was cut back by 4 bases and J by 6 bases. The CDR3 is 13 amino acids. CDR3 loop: CASSPSGVNEQFF. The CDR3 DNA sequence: TGTGCCAGCAGCCCTAGCGGGGTCAATGAGCAGTTCTTC.

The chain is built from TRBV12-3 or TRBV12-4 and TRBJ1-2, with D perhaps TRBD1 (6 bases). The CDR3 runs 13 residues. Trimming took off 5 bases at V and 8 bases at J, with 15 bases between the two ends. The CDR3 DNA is TGTGCCAGCAGTCTCCTTTGGCAGGGGGGCTACACCTTC. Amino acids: CASSLLWQGGYTF.

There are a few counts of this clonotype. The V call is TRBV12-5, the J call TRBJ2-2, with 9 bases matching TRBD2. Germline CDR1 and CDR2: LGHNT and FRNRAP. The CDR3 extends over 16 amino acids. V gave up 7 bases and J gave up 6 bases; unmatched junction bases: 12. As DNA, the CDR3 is TGTGCTAGTGCCTATACCGGGACTAGCTTAGCCGGGGAGCTGTTTTTT. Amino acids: CASAYTGTSLAGELFF.

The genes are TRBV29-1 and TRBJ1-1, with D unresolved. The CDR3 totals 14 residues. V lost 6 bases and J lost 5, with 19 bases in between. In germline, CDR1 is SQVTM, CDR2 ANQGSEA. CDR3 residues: CSVDPHAGRTEAFF. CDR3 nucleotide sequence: TGCAGCGTAGACCCTCACGCGGGAAGGACTGAAGCTTTCTTT.

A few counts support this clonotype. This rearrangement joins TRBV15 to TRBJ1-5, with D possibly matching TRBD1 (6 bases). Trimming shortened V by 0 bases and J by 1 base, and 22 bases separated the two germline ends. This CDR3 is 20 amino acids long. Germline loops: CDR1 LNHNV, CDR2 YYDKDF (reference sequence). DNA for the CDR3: TGTGCCACCAGCAGAGATCAGAGAGGGACGGGGCAGGGGAGCAATCAGCCCCAGCATTTT. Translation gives CATSRDQRGTGQGSNQPQHF. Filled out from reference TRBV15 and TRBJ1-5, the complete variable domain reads DAMVIQNPRYQVTQFGKPVTLSCSQTLNHNVMYWYQQKSSQAPKLLFHYYDKDFNNEADTPDNFQSRRPNTSFCFLDIRSPGLGDTAMYLCATSRDQRGTGQGSNQPQHFGDGTRLSIL.

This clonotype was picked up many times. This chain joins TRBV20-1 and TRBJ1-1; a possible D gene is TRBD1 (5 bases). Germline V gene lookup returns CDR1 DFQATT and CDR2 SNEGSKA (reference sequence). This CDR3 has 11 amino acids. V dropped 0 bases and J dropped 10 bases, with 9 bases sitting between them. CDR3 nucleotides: TGCAGTGCTAGAGAGGGACGGCGAGCTTTCTTT. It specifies CSAREGRRAFF.

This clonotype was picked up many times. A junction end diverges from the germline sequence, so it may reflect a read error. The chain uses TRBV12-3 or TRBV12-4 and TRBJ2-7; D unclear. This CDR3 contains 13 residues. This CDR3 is CASSFGQTYEQHF. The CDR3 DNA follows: TGTGCCAGCAGTTTCGGTCAGACCTACGAGCAGCACTTC.

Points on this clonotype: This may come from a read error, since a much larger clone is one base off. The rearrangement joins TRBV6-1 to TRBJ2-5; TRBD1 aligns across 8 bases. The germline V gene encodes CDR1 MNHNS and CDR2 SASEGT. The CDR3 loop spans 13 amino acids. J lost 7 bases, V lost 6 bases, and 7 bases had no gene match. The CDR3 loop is CASRSGGRATQYF. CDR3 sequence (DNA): TGTGCCAGCAGATCAGGGGGCCGAGCGACCCAGTACTTC.

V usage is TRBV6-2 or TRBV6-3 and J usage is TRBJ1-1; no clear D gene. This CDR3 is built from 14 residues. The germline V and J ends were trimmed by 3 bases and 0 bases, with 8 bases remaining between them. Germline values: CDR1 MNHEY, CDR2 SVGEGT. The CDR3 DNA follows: TGTGCCAGCAGTTATCTAGGGTTGAACACTGAAGCTTTCTTT. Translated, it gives CASSYLGLNTEAFF.